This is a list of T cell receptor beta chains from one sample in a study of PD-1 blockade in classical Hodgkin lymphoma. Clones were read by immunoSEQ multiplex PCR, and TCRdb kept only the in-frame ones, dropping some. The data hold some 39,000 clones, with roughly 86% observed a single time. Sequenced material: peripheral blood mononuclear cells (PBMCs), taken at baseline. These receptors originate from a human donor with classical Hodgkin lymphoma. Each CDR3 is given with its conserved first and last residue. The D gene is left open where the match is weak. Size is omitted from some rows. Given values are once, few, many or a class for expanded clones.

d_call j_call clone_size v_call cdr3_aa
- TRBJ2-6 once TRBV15 CATSRDNSGANVLTF
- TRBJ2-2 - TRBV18 CASSLGRGNTGELFF
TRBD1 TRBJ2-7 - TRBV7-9 CASSLTGAYEQYF
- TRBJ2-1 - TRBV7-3 CASSLFGRAHEQFF
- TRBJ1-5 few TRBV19 CASRHRRALNQPQHF
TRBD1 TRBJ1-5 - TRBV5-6 CASSLQGAGKQPQHF
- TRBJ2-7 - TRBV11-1 CASAGRFRVGHEQYF
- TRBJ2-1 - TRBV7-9 CASSPGRGSYNEQFF
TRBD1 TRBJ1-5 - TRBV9 CASSPPRTGQGALGNQGPQHF
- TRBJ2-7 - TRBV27 CASSHRASYEQYF
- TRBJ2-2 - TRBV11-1 CASSFDRGGTGELFF
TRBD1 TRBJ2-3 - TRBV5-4 CASSVRQGAVTDTQYF
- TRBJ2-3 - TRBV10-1 CASMIPCKGLVTDTQYF
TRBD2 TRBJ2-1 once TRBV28 CASSGSTGKRGKQFF
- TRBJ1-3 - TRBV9 CASNQQGVGNTIYF
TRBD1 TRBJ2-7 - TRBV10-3 CATGMTGSEQYF
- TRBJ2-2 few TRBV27 CASSLRVAGELFF
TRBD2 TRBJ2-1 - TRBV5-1 CASSLVGSGISYNEQFF
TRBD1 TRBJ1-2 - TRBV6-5 CGASQWSGGAEGYTF
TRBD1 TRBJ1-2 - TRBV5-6 CASSWRGQVDYGYTF
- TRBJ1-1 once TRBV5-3 CARSRKRNTEAFF
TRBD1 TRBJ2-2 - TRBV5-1 CASRRIGQAITGELFF
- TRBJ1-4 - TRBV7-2 CASSLALGGEKLFF
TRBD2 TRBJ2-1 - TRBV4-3 CASSQDGRGAYNEQFF
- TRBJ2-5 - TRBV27 CASSSGQTGDQYF
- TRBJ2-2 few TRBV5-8 CASTRLEDTGELFF
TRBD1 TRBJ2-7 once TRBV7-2 CASSGGTGVYEQYF
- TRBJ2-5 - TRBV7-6 CASSLGSGIQETQYF
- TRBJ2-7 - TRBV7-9 CASSLDNYEQYF
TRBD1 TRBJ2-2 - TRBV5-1 CASSYRDRATGELFF
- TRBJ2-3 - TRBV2 CASSSWGEGADTQYF
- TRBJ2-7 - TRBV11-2 CASNPGLISSYEQYF
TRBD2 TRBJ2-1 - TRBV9 CASSAGVAGEQFF
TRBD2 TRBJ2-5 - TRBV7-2 CASSLNYGLAEETQYF
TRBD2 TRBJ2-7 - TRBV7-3 CASSPHPGRYPYEQYF